The present T cell receptor beta chain was sequenced within a study of OX40 agonist ivuxolimab in advanced cancers. Overall study context: Three partial responders included one hepatocellular carcinoma patient and two cutaneous melanoma patients. Overall study findings and caveats: The CD4+ and CD8+ T cells in the blood had expanded clonally by week 6 at 0.1 to 3.0 mg/kg.

There are 11 residues in the CDR3. The ends were cut back, 1 base at V and 5 bases at J, with 1 base in the middle. Per germline, CDR1 SGHVS and CDR2 FQNEAQ. As concerns this clone: Its antigen remains unidentified.

The method was immunoSEQ multiplex PCR; TCRdb's version includes in-frame clones alone and lacks a portion of them. The sample contains approximately 40,000 clones, 65% to 90% of which appear only once. The sequence was collected from an adult with an advanced solid tumor such as melanoma, head and neck, liver or kidney cancer. The starting material was CD4+ or CD8+ T cells sorted from blood, obtained in a trial of the OX40 agonist ivuxolimab. The chain combines TRBV7-8 with TRBJ2-3; D gene unclear. CDR3: CASSLVDTQYF. The CDR3 coding sequence is TGTGCCAGCAGCTTAGTAGATACGCAGTATTTT. Based on the CDR3 plus reference TRBV7-8 and TRBJ2-3, the full variable domain is GAGVSQSPRYKVAKRGQDVALRCDPISGHVSLFWYQQALGQGPEFLTYFQNEAQLDKSGLPSDRFFAERPEGSVSTLKIQRTQQEDSAVYLCASSLVDTQYFGPGTRLTVL.